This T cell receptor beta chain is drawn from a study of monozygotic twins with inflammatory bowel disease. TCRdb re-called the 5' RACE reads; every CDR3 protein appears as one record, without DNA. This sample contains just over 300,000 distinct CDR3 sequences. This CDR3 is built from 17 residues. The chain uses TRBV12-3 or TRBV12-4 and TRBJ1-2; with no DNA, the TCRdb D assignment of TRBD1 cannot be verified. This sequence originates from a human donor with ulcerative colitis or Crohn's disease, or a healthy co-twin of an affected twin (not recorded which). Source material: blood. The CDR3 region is CASSLYTTGLLSYGYTF.